This is a list of T cell receptor beta chains from one sample in a study of blood T cell repertoires in COVID-19. Some clones are missing from TCRdb's copy, which holds only in-frame ones; the method was immunoSEQ multiplex PCR. The table lists 150,000 to 200,000 clones, approximately 90% of them singletons. The sequenced sample consisted of peripheral blood. The origin of the receptors is a man in his 70s with active or convalescent COVID-19. Each CDR3 is given with its conserved first and last residue. Expanded clones get a size class; other rows say once, few or many, or leave the size out.

abundance	v_gene	j_gene	CDR3aa
.	TRBV29-1	TRBJ1-2	CSAQGGGFGYTF
many	TRBV4-1	TRBJ1-1	CASSQGGVLNTEAFF
.	TRBV28	TRBJ1-5	CASSFGQGGQPQHF
.	TRBV12-3/TRBV12-4	TRBJ1-2	CASRATVNYGYTF
.	TRBV11-2	TRBJ1-2	CASSLSLYRGYTF
.	TRBV28	TRBJ1-5	CASSLRGRNQPQHF
.	TRBV2	TRBJ2-2	CASSGYGSVTGELFF
once	TRBV5-6	TRBJ2-7	CASSHSYEQYF
.	TRBV28	TRBJ1-4	CASSSRQGQLGEKLFF
.	TRBV15	TRBJ2-7	CATSRDIGARNYEQYF
.	TRBV6-5	TRBJ1-6	CASSLSEGYNSPLHF
.	TRBV21-1	TRBJ2-7	CASSSGSGRGTYEQYF
once	TRBV28	TRBJ1-1	CASSLGQGNTEAFF
.	TRBV7-2	TRBJ2-3	CASTGRRGSTDTQYF
.	TRBV15	TRBJ2-5	CATSKYRVQETQYF
.	TRBV11-3	TRBJ2-5	CASSSGTSRETQYF
.	TRBV27	TRBJ2-1	CASRLTGGNEQFF
.	TRBV4-3	TRBJ2-3	CASSQDSRVDTQYF
.	TRBV7-2	TRBJ2-7	CASRPGTGSYEQYF
.	TRBV19	TRBJ1-6	CASSIGEVQNSPLHF
few	TRBV7-4	TRBJ1-4	CASSPTGGNWTNEKLFF
once	TRBV2	TRBJ1-6	CASSPRDNSPLHF
once	TRBV7-2	TRBJ1-6	CASSLIGSSYNSPLHF
.	TRBV25-1	TRBJ2-4	CASSESGQGAKNIQYF
.	TRBV19	TRBJ2-7	CASSISRGGGEQYF
.	TRBV11-2	TRBJ1-2	CASSSGVYGYTF
.	TRBV2	TRBJ2-1	CASSGRGGNNEQFF
.	TRBV30	TRBJ2-7	CAWSGTGTSGKYYEQYF
few	TRBV6-5	TRBJ2-2	CASSEGSTGELFF
.	TRBV10-2	TRBJ1-1	CASSSDRNTEAFF
.	TRBV4-1	TRBJ2-4	CASSQDWGGVAKNIQYF
many	TRBV12-3/TRBV12-4	TRBJ1-1	CASSFGGFTEAFF
few	TRBV28	TRBJ1-2	CASSLDRGAYGYTF
.	TRBV29-1	TRBJ2-3	CSVEEFAGGGTDTQYF
.	TRBV6-6	TRBJ2-1	CASSYNPGYNEQFF
.	TRBV19	TRBJ2-7	CATTPGMGGPYEQYF
.	TRBV10-3	TRBJ1-2	CAITDPVERDRNYGYTF
.	TRBV20-1	TRBJ1-5	CSASSATQPQHF